The present TCR beta chain was sequenced within a study of yellow fever vaccine responses in identical twins. General observations from the study: Twins reportedly appeared to share part of their vaccine T cell response while keeping part individual.

TCRdb recomputed calls from the RT-PCR reads with MiXCR, one row per CDR3 protein. This table has around 33,000 distinct CDR3 sequences, roughly 60% appearing once. This clonotype has only a few counts. Its antigen is as yet unknown. The length of the CDR3 is 14 residues. The V gene lost 3 bases and the J gene lost 5 bases, with 11 bases spanning the gap. Per the germline V gene, CDR1 is MNHNS and CDR2 is SASEGT. The sequence derives from a woman in her late teens or twenties who received the yellow fever vaccine. V and J are TRBV6-1 and TRBJ1-5; TRBD1 is a possible D gene (5 bases). The input for sequencing was T cells from blood (PBMCs), unsorted or a sorted subset (not recorded which), taken before or after yellow fever vaccination (not recorded which). This CDR3 is CASSDRAGYQPQHF. The CDR3 coding sequence is TGTGCCAGCAGTGACAGGGCAGGATATCAGCCCCAGCATTTT.